This TCR beta chain was recovered during a study of cytomegalovirus exposure and HLA in healthy donors (dated by TCRdb to 2016 to 2017). Regarding the research as a whole: An earlier analysis of under 600 of the donors reported 250 to 350 Gb of sequence data and some 120 million unique TCR beta sequences from about 200 million T cells. An early release covering around 630 HLA-typed donors comprised around 300 gigabases of sequencing data and tens of millions of unique TCR sequences. The genetic ancestry cluster associated with self-reported Caucasian donors included about 81% of the 350 to 500 genotyped donors. The aim of the study was to test whether cataloging public T cell receptors could identify signatures of past pathogen exposure. Using immunosequencing, the study profiled T cell repertoires from 666 subjects and related those repertoires to cytomegalovirus serostatus. In addition to the first cohort of approximately 650 subjects, a separate validation cohort of 130 or so different subjects was used. To predict cytomegalovirus infection status, the study combined high-throughput TCR immunosequencing, statistical association of individual TCRs with disease status, and machine learning. A later analysis re-examined previously published TCR beta repertoires from several hundred donors and added high-resolution HLA genotyping to investigate patterns of TCR occurrence. Rather than drawing on any new phenotypic data, the later analysis identified candidate immune exposures from TCR beta sequences and the way those sequences occurred across donors. In an earlier analysis of 587 of the donors, high-throughput TCR beta sequencing was used to judge whether each TCR beta V gene segment behaved as functional or pseudogenic. Donor age, sex, ethnicity and CMV serostatus were collected together with the repertoire data. Genome-wide SNP genotypes for about 65% of the roughly 670 donors were used in a later genetic analysis, which treated that subset as a discovery cohort. All discovery cohort repertoires had been generated on a single sequencing platform. Both class I and class II loci were covered by HLA typing, at four-digit resolution. The number of donors typed differed by locus, with roughly 620-630 for A, B, C, DRB1 and DQB1, roughly 520 for DQA1, 600 to 610 for DPA1, and around 430 for DPB1. Four or five DR-DQ haplotypes were handled as single units for association and clustering because linkage in the cohort was strong. On average, 235,054 unique TCR beta nucleotide sequences were sequenced per donor among 398 genotyped donors of the cohort, with about 17% of those sequences being non-productive.

Broad study findings and their caveats: Several of the top co-occurrence clusters appeared to be linked to parvovirus B19, influenza, CMV and Epstein-Barr virus, according to a later analysis. Assigning TCR associations to individual alleles was difficult when HLA alleles, especially DR and DQ, strongly co-occurred. This cohort had only TCR beta chains sequenced, and the lack of alpha or paired-chain data limited which features could be detected. According to the authors, the approach could potentially be generalized to other disease states and immunological phenotypes. The only immune exposure information available for the cohort was CMV serostatus. An earlier analysis of roughly 570 of the donors showed that most TCR beta V segments appeared in productive rearrangements either about 87% or about 30% of the time, which broadly matched IMGT annotations. Because HLA typing was missing for some donors at each locus, association tests included only the typed subset. A cluster of highly shared sequence variants was judged likely to be a technical artifact of the sequencing pipeline. The earlier analysis of some 560 of the donors excluded seventeen rarely observed V segments, including chromosome 9 orphons, because counts were too low. The presence/absence analyses assumed that sequencing depth was roughly uniform across donors, and that assumption may not be true. Cytomegalovirus status was reported to be diagnosed by the classifier with high specificity and sensitivity in both the original and validation cohorts. The study listed 150 to 200 TCR beta chains as associated with cytomegalovirus. Because the 87-base-pair reads could not distinguish some IMGT-functional V segments, including TRBV6-2 and TRBV6-3, those segments were excluded. In a later analysis, HLA-associated TCR beta chains were found to be more clonally expanded and to have lower generation probabilities than equally common non-associated chains. At a false discovery rate of 0.05, a later analysis linked around 17,000 TCR beta sequences to specific HLA alleles. In a later genetic analysis, fewer N-insertions in productive TCRs were reported among donors in an Asian-associated ancestry cluster than the approximately 630-donor mean. A later genetic analysis associated a missense DCLRE1C variant with V-gene and J-gene trimming of TCR beta chains, and an independent cohort replicated the association. In a later analysis, TCR association rates were found to vary across HLA loci, with the most associated TCRs seen for DRB1 alleles and the fewest for HLA-C alleles. While some public TCRs were present in many individuals, most TCR sequences turned up only very rarely across donors. Correlated functional status among segregating V segments might be attributable to linkage disequilibrium, but an unknown experimental factor could not be ruled out. A few of the identified cytomegalovirus-associated TCR beta chains were confirmed in vitro to be specific for cytomegalovirus antigens. Most CMV-associated TCR beta chains appeared to be HLA-restricted in a later analysis, and the HLA associations seemed to be driven largely by CMV exposure. A further reported finding was that TCR beta sequences accurately predicted the HLA-A and HLA-B alleles for most subjects in the first cohort.

Worth noting for this clone: Its cognate antigen has yet to be identified. Base quality data are lacking; no much larger clone is found one base away.

Library method: the immunoSEQ multiplex PCR assay. For the multiplex PCR, a mixture combining 60 forward primers for TCR Vbeta segments and 13 reverse primers for TCR Jbeta segments was used. The CDR3 region of rearranged TCR beta genes was amplified from genomic DNA by a multiplex PCR assay. The Illumina HiSeq System was used to sequence the amplified TCR beta libraries as 87-base-pair reads. The paper's processing steps were these. In a later analysis, some 80 million unique TCR beta chains were counted across the 666 repertoires, and roughly 9.9 million of these chains were shared by at least two donors. Raw reads were error-corrected and collapsed into unique sequences by a nearest-neighbor algorithm in which closely related sequences were merged to remove PCR and sequencing errors. V, D and J gene segments were assigned by aligning CDR3 sequences to IMGT reference sequences. For a sequence to be retained, a match of at least six nucleotides was required to both a V gene segment and a J gene segment. A rearrangement was called productive if the CDR3 had no stop codons and remained in frame with V and J, and every other rearrangement was called non-productive. CDR3 was defined according to IMGT convention as the region running from the second conserved V-encoded cysteine to the conserved J-encoded phenylalanine. The earlier analysis of about 620 of the donors excluded sequences that lacked an unambiguous match to a single V gene segment. An earlier analysis of several hundred of the donors classified V segments as functional when productive rearrangements were above 56.7% and as segregating when the standard deviation between donors was above 5%. To diagnose cytomegalovirus status from the catalog of TCR beta chain sequences, a statistical classification framework was built. In a later analysis, V and J genes were assigned by comparing TCR nucleotide sequences against IMGT/GENE-DB human TR gene sequences. The TCRdist pipeline was used in a later analysis to assign CDR3 sequences and most-parsimonious VDJ recombination scenarios. In a later analysis, each TCR beta chain was defined by its CDR3 amino acid sequence together with its V-gene family, and reads lacking a unique V-gene family were excluded. As a way to deal with suspected cross-contamination and a sequencing artifact, a later analysis dropped roughly 600 nucleotide sequences that were highly shared and had low generation probability. A later analysis calculated a clonal expansion index for each public chain from normalized within-repertoire ranks of inferred template counts. Generation probabilities in a later analysis came from a VDJ recombination model fitted to out-of-frame rearrangements, and those results were checked against IGoR. A later analysis scored TCR-TCR, TCR-HLA and TCR-CMV co-occurrence with hypergeometric tests, applying a repertoire-size bias correction to TCR pairs. In a later analysis, false discovery rates were estimated by permuting HLA or CMV assignments 20 times. In a later analysis, co-occurring TCRs were grouped using DBSCAN, and TCRdist sequence similarity was added for clustering within HLA-allele-positive subsets. Repertoires with fewer than 30,000 or more than 120,000 public chains, plus five repertoires with anomalous nucleotide sharing, were excluded from co-occurrence clustering. The clones in this table, taken by TCRdb from immuneACCESS, are in-frame only. Not every clone is retained; where verified, under half of the shortfall comes from an unresolved V gene, and the cause of the rest is unknown. That table is the source of V, J and clone size, and D and trimming were worked out from the DNA. This sample holds around 150,000 clones; approximately 82% were observed only once. The top ten constitute under 8% of the sample.

The cohort consisted of 650 to 850 healthy bone marrow donors. At the time of sampling, all cohort members were nominally healthy, though unrecorded immune exposures were likely present. The donor was CMV seropositive and belonged to the group of 250 to 300 seropositive cohort members. Each donor provided a peripheral blood sample, and peripheral blood mononuclear cells were used for TCR beta sequencing. The Qiagen DNeasy Blood Extraction Kit was used to extract genomic DNA from the blood cell samples. The CDR3 contains 14 residues, cysteine and phenylalanine counted. The entry retains the CDR3 DNA only, 42 bases that are in frame from base 1. The germline V gene encodes CDR1 MNHEY and CDR2 SVGAGI. V trim: 6 bases; J trim: 6 bases; unmatched bases: 8.

The source is a middle-aged man in good health and CMV-seropositive. The sample taken for sequencing was PBMCs. The V gene is TRBV6-5 and the J gene is TRBJ1-5, with TRBD1 matching 7 junction bases. The sequenced DNA is TGTGCCAGCAGCCCCCGACAGGGTCTTCAGCCCCAGCATTTT. The translation is CASSPRQGLQPQHF.